The entry below describes one T cell receptor (beta chain). The CDR3 is 14 residues long. Deletions cut 0 bases from V and 6 bases from J, with 11 bases between. The V gene's germline CDR1 is MNHEY and CDR2 SVGAGI. In the original workflow: By means of reference gene primer amplification, nucleated cell counts were estimated. Method: immunoSEQ multiplex PCR; TCRdb's copy keeps in-frame clones and lacks some. V and J calls plus clone size are reproduced from that table; the DNA served to infer D and trimming. This sample has some 110,000 clones; more than 75% occur once, and the top ten carry 6.5% to 10%. These data belong to a study of blood T cell repertoires in COVID-19. Study details: Samples came from the United States, Italy and Spain, spanning acute and convalescent COVID-19. T cells, B-cell-depleted T cells, or PBMCs provided the cDNA or gDNA that served as material.

Sequencing was carried out using peripheral blood. The gene calls are TRBV6-5 and TRBJ1-1, with unresolved D. The sequence derives from a man between 70 and 80 years old with acute or convalescent COVID-19. CDR3 residues: CASSYSERRPEAFF. The CDR3 nucleotides read TGTGCCAGCAGTTACTCTGAGAGGAGGCCTGAAGCTTTCTTT.